One and the same sample provided the 29 T cell receptor beta chains below, sequenced in a study of blood T cell repertoires in COVID-19. Method: immunoSEQ multiplex PCR; TCRdb's copy keeps in-frame clones and lacks some. In the table there are roughly 80,000 clones, about 83% of which are singletons. Sequenced input: peripheral blood. The receptors stem from a man aged 50 to 60 with acute or convalescent COVID-19.

V and J are TRBV19 and TRBJ1-4; D perhaps matches TRBD1 (5 bases). This CDR3 has 14 residues. Germline values: CDR1 LNHDA, CDR2 SQIVND (reference sequence). Deletions cut 6 bases from V and 4 bases from J, with 12 bases between. The CDR3 coding sequence is TGTGCCAGTAGATGGTGGGGGGATAATGAAAAACTGTTTTTT. Translating it yields CASRWWGDNEKLFF.

The count of this clone is one. J is TRBJ2-1 and V is TRBV10-3; tentatively, D is TRBD1 (7 bases). CDR1 and CDR2 (germline): ENHRY, SYGVKD. V lost 0 bases and J lost 6, with 18 bases in between. The CDR3 covers 17 residues. The CDR3 region is CAISESRGTSSFNEQFF. The CDR3 bases are TGTGCCATCAGTGAGTCCAGGGGGACTTCAAGCTTCAATGAGCAGTTCTTC.

This clone was seen a handful of times. The chain uses TRBV28 and TRBJ1-2, with a possible D match to TRBD1 (6 bases). Germline CDR1 is MDHEN and CDR2 is SYDVKM. The CDR3 contains 13 residues. Trimming cost V 10 bases and J 3 bases, with 15 bases left between them. The CDR3 DNA follows: TGTGCCAACTCACAGGGTCTTGACTATGGCTACACCTTC. Amino acid sequence: CANSQGLDYGYTF.

The chain uses TRBV28 and TRBJ1-3; D remains unclear. Trimming removed 8 bases from V and 2 bases from J, with 7 bases in between. The CDR3 extends over 12 amino acids. Looked up from germline, CDR1 is MDHEN and CDR2 is SYDVKM. As DNA, the CDR3 is TGTGCCAGCCTTGTCCCTGGAAACACCATATATTTT. It encodes CASLVPGNTIYF.

This rearrangement joins TRBV28 to TRBJ1-6, with 7 bases that match TRBD1. Germline lookup yields CDR1 MDHEN and CDR2 SYDVKM. This CDR3 has 14 residues. Losses at the gene ends were 6 bases for V and 11 bases for J; bases not matched to a gene: 10. The CDR3 DNA reads as TGTGCCAGCAGGCTAACCGGACAGGATCCACCCCTCCACTTT. It encodes CASRLTGQDPPLHF.

The chain carries TRBV30 and TRBJ2-3; D might be TRBD2 (6 bases). Germline V lookup: CDR1 GTSNPN, CDR2 SVGIG (reference sequence). CDR3 size: 16 residues. In nucleotides, the CDR3 is TGTGTCAGTCGGGACTGGGAGACTAGAGGCACAGATACGCAGTATTTT. This encodes CVSRDWETRGTDTQYF.

This clone has a single count. The V and J genes are TRBV6-5 and TRBJ2-7, with D possibly TRBD1 on 6 matching bases. The ends were cut back, 3 bases at V and 6 bases at J, with 21 bases in the middle. The CDR3 has 16 residues. Germline CDR1 reads MNHEY; CDR2 reads SVGAGI. The DNA for the CDR3 is TGTGCCAGCAGTTATTCGGCGGTGGCAGGGGTCAGCGAGCAGTACTTC. Protein: CASSYSAVAGVSEQYF.

The chain is built from TRBV10-3 and TRBJ1-5; D not certain. This CDR3 comprises 16 residues. The germline V and J ends were trimmed by 2 bases and 0 bases, with 11 bases remaining between them. Germline assignment: CDR1 ENHRY and CDR2 SYGVKD. CDR3 sequence reads: CAISEGRVNSNQPQHF. CDR3 nucleotides: TGTGCCATCAGTGAGGGGCGGGTTAATAGCAATCAGCCCCAGCATTTT.

The CDR3 here is CASKQGNANYGYTF. In DNA, the CDR3 is TGTGCCAGTAAACAGGGGAACGCTAACTATGGCTACACCTTC. The chain recombines TRBV19 with TRBJ1-2, with 7 nucleotides matching TRBD1. With 7 bases clipped from V and 0 bases from J, the junction kept 5 bases outside the gene matches. This CDR3 is built from 14 residues. Germline V gene lookup returns CDR1 LNHDA and CDR2 SQIVND (reference sequence).

The V gene is TRBV7-9, the J gene TRBJ1-2; D is uncertain. Looked up from germline, CDR1 is SEHNR and CDR2 is FQNEAQ (reference sequence). The CDR3 has 12 amino acids. The V end was cut by 4 bases, the J end by 7 bases, with 10 bases between. This CDR3 is CASSSPGGGYTF. In nucleotides, the CDR3 is TGTGCCAGCAGCTCCCCCGGCGGTGGCTACACCTTC.

The chain has TRBV27 and TRBJ2-3; D gene unclear. Germline V gene data show CDR1 as MNHEY and CDR2 as SMNVEV (reference sequence). There are 17 residues in the CDR3. Trimming stripped 6 bases from V and 3 bases from J, with 22 bases between. This chain's CDR3 is CASSLGGYRKLTDTQYF. As DNA, the CDR3 is TGTGCCAGCAGCCTAGGTGGGTACCGCAAATTAACAGATACGCAGTATTTT.

The chain employs TRBV11-3 and TRBJ2-7; maybe TRBD1 (7 bases). The germline V gene encodes CDR1 SGHNT and CDR2 YENEEA. Trimming removed 0 bases from V and 12 bases from J, with 12 bases in between. CDR3 length: 12 amino acids. CDR3 in amino acids: CASSLDQEGAYF. CDR3 coding DNA: TGTGCCAGCAGCTTAGATCAGGAGGGGGCGTACTTC.

The genes are TRBV5-1 and TRBJ1-6; 7 bases align to TRBD1. Germline V CDR1 and CDR2: SGHRS, YFSETQ. The trim removed 3 bases at V and 5 bases at J, leaving 5 bases unmatched. This CDR3 is 15 amino acids long. The CDR3 nucleotides read TGCGCCAGCAGCTCCGGAGGGACAGATAATTCACCCCTCCACTTT. This codes for CASSSGGTDNSPLHF.

The chain links TRBV5-8 to TRBJ1-5; a weak D match, TRBD1 (5 bases). There are 17 residues in the CDR3. Germline-derived CDR1 and CDR2 are SGHTS and YDEGEE. V lost 2 bases and J 0 bases, leaving 15 bases between the germline ends. In DNA form, the CDR3 reads TGTGCCAGCAGCTTCCGACAGTTGGGTTATAGCAATCAGCCCCAGCATTTT. Protein sequence: CASSFRQLGYSNQPQHF.

The chain employs TRBV4-3 and TRBJ2-7, with 10 bases that match TRBD2. Looked up from germline, CDR1 is LGHNA and CDR2 is YSLEER. CDR3 length equals 16 residues. J was trimmed by 2 bases and V by 1 base; bases with no gene match: 5. For the CDR3, the DNA is TGCGCCAGCAGCCAAGTTGCTAGCGGGAGACCCTACGAGCAGTACTTC. This sequence encodes CASSQVASGRPYEQYF.

The rearrangement uses TRBV9 and TRBJ1-5, with unresolved D. CDR1 SGDLS and CDR2 YYNGEE come from the germline V gene. The CDR3 consists of 13 residues. V lost 0 bases and J 6 bases, leaving 7 bases between the germline ends. In nucleotides, the CDR3 is TGTGCCAGCAGCGTAGATGTCGGTCAGCCCCAGCATTTT. Translation gives CASSVDVGQPQHF.

The chain employs TRBV7-9 and TRBJ1-1; 8 positions agree with TRBD1. CDR3 length equals 14 residues. CDR1 and CDR2 from the germline V gene are SEHNR and FQNEAQ (reference sequence). The ends lost 4 bases at V and 0 bases at J; junction bases unmatched: 1. This chain's CDR3 is CASSSQGVNTEAFF. DNA for the CDR3: TGTGCCAGCAGCTCACAGGGGGTGAACACTGAAGCTTTCTTT.

The chain carries TRBV5-1 and TRBJ2-7; 14 bases line up with TRBD2. With V trimmed by 4 bases and J by 1 base, 7 bases remained unmatched. The CDR3 extends over 17 amino acids. Germline V gene data show CDR1 as SGHRS and CDR2 as YFSETQ. The CDR3 DNA follows: TGCGCCAGCAGCCCCGGACTAGCGGGGGGCCTTTCCTACGAGCAGTACTTC. Its translation is CASSPGLAGGLSYEQYF.

A single count supports this clone. The chain links TRBV4-1 to TRBJ2-7; 10 nucleotides match TRBD1. The junction had 6 bases not matched to a gene; V was cut back by 3 bases and J by 4 bases. This CDR3 is 15 amino acids long. Germline V gene lookup returns CDR1 MGHRA and CDR2 YSYEKL. CDR3 in DNA: TGCGCCAGCAGCCACCCTGGGACAGGGGCATACGAGCAGTACTTC. Translating it yields CASSHPGTGAYEQYF.

V usage is TRBV4-3 and J usage is TRBJ2-1, with 7 nucleotides matching TRBD2. Trimming cost V 0 bases and J 4 bases; bases outside gene matches: 3. This CDR3 is 15 amino acids long. Per germline, CDR1 LGHNA and CDR2 YSLEER. The CDR3 region is CASSQDSGQYNEQFF. CDR3 bases: TGCGCCAGCAGCCAAGATAGCGGGCAGTACAATGAGCAGTTCTTC.

The V call is TRBV20-1, the J call TRBJ1-6; 8 nucleotides match TRBD1. The CDR3 is made up of 14 amino acids. V dropped 3 bases and J dropped 8; count of bases not matched to a gene: 6. CDR1 is DFQATT and CDR2 is SNEGSKA in the germline V gene (reference sequence). The CDR3 protein is CSASPSRGHSPLHF. The CDR3 DNA is TGCAGTGCTAGTCCGAGCAGGGGGCATTCACCCCTCCACTTT.

The V and J genes are TRBV11-2 and TRBJ2-7, with 15 bases fitting TRBD2. Losses at the gene ends were 0 bases for V and 4 bases for J; bases not matched to a gene: 1. The germline V gene has CDR1 SGHAT and CDR2 FQNNGV. The CDR3 extends over 16 amino acids. The CDR3 region has the DNA TGTGCCAGCAGCTTAGAGGGGACTAGCGGGAGGTACGAGCAGTACTTC. Translated, it gives CASSLEGTSGRYEQYF.

There are a few counts of this clone. V is TRBV27 and J is TRBJ1-2, with D tentatively TRBD1 (5 bases). Germline V gene sequence: CDR1 MNHEY, CDR2 SMNVEV (reference sequence). The ends were cut back, 3 bases at V and 4 bases at J, with 12 bases in the middle. This CDR3 is 14 amino acids long. The CDR3 sequence: CASSLRLGVYGYTF. The CDR3 DNA is TGTGCCAGCAGTTTGAGGTTAGGGGTCTATGGCTACACCTTC.

This clone was detected only a few times. The genes are TRBV3-1 (or the pseudogene TRBV3-2) and TRBJ1-5, with D unresolved. Germline-derived CDR1 and CDR2 are LGHDT and YNNKEL (reference sequence). The CDR3 spans 16 residues. Between the trimmed V and J ends, which lost 4 bases and 2 bases, there was a span of 15 bases. DNA for the CDR3: TGTGCCAGCAGCCCGGAGGGCTACCATGGCAATCAGCCCCAGCATTTT. Amino acid sequence: CASSPEGYHGNQPQHF.

This CDR3 is CASSAQDQPQHF. The CDR3 coding sequence is TGTGCCAGCAGCGCCCAGGATCAGCCCCAGCATTTT. The chain combines TRBV4-2 with TRBJ1-5; D ambiguous. CDR3 length equals 12 residues. V gave up 5 bases and J gave up 5 bases, with 7 bases separating them. The V gene's germline CDR1 is LGHNA and CDR2 YNFKEQ.

This clone was seen more than once but under ten times. J is TRBJ1-2 and V is TRBV27, with D possibly TRBD1 on 5 matching bases. Per the germline V gene, CDR1 is MNHEY and CDR2 is SMNVEV (reference sequence). Trimming took off 6 bases at V and 2 bases at J, with 16 bases between the two ends. The CDR3 has 15 amino acids. CDR3 bases: TGTGCCAGCAGGATGAAGGGGATGCGGAACTATGGCTACACCTTC. Protein: CASRMKGMRNYGYTF.

This chain joins TRBV28 and TRBJ2-1, with 9 bases lining up with TRBD1. The CDR3 extends over 15 amino acids. V gave up 3 bases and J gave up 6 bases; unmatched junction bases: 6. Germline assignment: CDR1 MDHEN and CDR2 SYDVKM. The CDR3 protein is CASSFLTGGGNEQFF. The CDR3 coding sequence is TGTGCCAGCAGTTTTTTGACAGGGGGGGGCAATGAGCAGTTCTTC.

This clone came up a few times. The chain is built from TRBV4-3 and TRBJ1-3; D is possibly TRBD1 (6 bases). Trimming removed 0 bases at V and 0 bases at J, with 9 bases between. In germline, CDR1 is LGHNA, CDR2 YSLEER. The length of the CDR3 is 16 residues. CDR3 nucleotides: TGCGCCAGCAGCCAAGATACAGGGAGCTCTGGAAACACCATATATTTT. Protein: CASSQDTGSSGNTIYF.

This clone was observed once. CDR3 protein: CASSPSGDTQYF. DNA of the CDR3: TGTGCCAGCTCACCGTCGGGGGATACGCAGTATTTT. The chain employs TRBV18 and TRBJ2-3, with D possibly TRBD2 on 5 matching bases. Trimming shortened V by 3 bases and J by 6 bases, and 7 bases separated the two germline ends. Germline V gene data show CDR1 as KGHSH and CDR2 as LQKENI. The CDR3 covers 12 residues.